Following are 28 T cell receptor beta chains from one sample sequenced in a study of regulatory T cells in long-lasting Graves disease. As to time point: persistent/refractory GD, antithyroid drugs over 5 years with positive TRAb. Making the TCR library involved RNA that had been extracted from PBMCs. Combining iRepertoire HTBI primers with Arm-PCR of CDR3 regions, the authors built TCR beta libraries. TCRdb called the multiplex PCR reads again in MiXCR, with one record for every CDR3 protein. Of 300,000 to 350,000 distinct CDR3 sequences detected, 20% appear once; the ten largest clones hold less than 35%. Sequencing used peripheral blood mononuclear cells (PBMCs), obtained when the disease was refractory, from a patient treated with antithyroid drugs. The receptors derive from a female donor with Graves disease.

This clonotype showed up many times. The genes are TRBV2 and TRBJ1-1; possible D gene TRBD1, 6 bases. CDR1 and CDR2 (germline): SNHLY, FYNNEI. The ends were cut back, 6 bases at V and 3 bases at J, with 8 bases in the middle. This CDR3 has 12 residues. This chain's CDR3 is CASSTGYTEAFF. The CDR3, as DNA: TGTGCCAGCAGCACAGGGTACACTGAAGCTTTCTTT.

This clonotype was counted only a few times. The CDR3 spells CASSIRLALGETQYF. The CDR3 DNA is TGTGCCAGTAGTATAAGGCTCGCACTGGGCGAGACCCAGTACTTC. The chain employs TRBV19 and TRBJ2-5, with no clear D. The germline CDR1 and CDR2 sequences are LNHDA and SQIVND (reference sequence). V was cut by 2 bases and J by 5 bases, with 15 bases left in between. This CDR3 region has 15 residues.

This clonotype has ten or more counts. The J gene is TRBJ1-1, the V gene TRBV6-1; possibly TRBD1 for D (5 bases). Deletions cut 0 bases from V and 5 bases from J, with 7 bases between. This CDR3 spans 13 amino acids. CDR1 and CDR2 (germline): MNHNS, SASEGT. CDR3 residues: CASSEAGETEAFF. CDR3 bases: TGTGCCAGCAGTGAAGCAGGGGAGACTGAAGCTTTCTTT.

This clonotype was observed a few times. V usage is TRBV2 and J usage is TRBJ2-2, with unresolved D. V dropped 3 bases and J dropped 8 bases, with 7 bases sitting between them. The V gene's germline CDR1 is SNHLY and CDR2 FYNNEI. The CDR3 totals 12 residues. Written as DNA, the CDR3 is TGTGCCAGCAGTGATAGGATTGGGGAGCTGTTTTTT. Translating it yields CASSDRIGELFF. Filled out from reference TRBV2 and TRBJ2-2, the complete variable domain reads EPEVTQTPSHQVTQMGQEVILRCVPISNHLYFYWYRQILGQKVEFLVSFYNNEISEKSEIFDDQFSVERPDGSNFTLKIRSTKLEDSAMYFCASSDRIGELFFGEGSRLTVL.

The V gene is TRBV5-4, the J gene TRBJ1-2; the D is unclear. The germline gives CDR1 SGHNT, CDR2 YYREEE (reference sequence). V lost 0 bases, J lost 6 bases, and 18 bases lay in between. The CDR3 runs 16 residues. CDR3 sequence: CASSLASHRPANGYTF. CDR3 nucleotides: TGTGCCAGCAGCTTGGCCTCGCATAGGCCCGCTAATGGCTACACCTTC.

This sequence joins TRBV18 and TRBJ2-5; 9 nucleotides agree with TRBD2. The junction had 10 bases not matched to a gene; V was cut back by 3 bases and J by 2 bases. The germline V gene has CDR1 KGHSH and CDR2 LQKENI. The CDR3 spans 17 residues. The CDR3 coding sequence is TGTGCCAGCTCACCTCGACGGATTAGCGGGGGTCAAGAGACCCAGTACTTC. Protein sequence: CASSPRRISGGQETQYF.

The chain joins TRBV7-2 to TRBJ2-4, with 8 bases fitting TRBD1. The V gene end was trimmed by 2 bases and the J gene end by 6 bases; junction bases not matched to a gene: 6. CDR1 is SGHTA, CDR2 FQGNSA, per germline. The CDR3 totals 15 residues. CDR3: CASSLQGAKGNIQYF. CDR3 sequence (DNA): TGTGCCAGCAGCTTACAGGGGGCGAAGGGAAACATTCAGTACTTC.

V usage is TRBV18 and J usage is TRBJ2-1, with TRBD2 identical over 7 bases. The CDR3 consists of 15 residues. V lost 4 bases and J lost 4; bases outside the gene matches: 7. The germline V gene has CDR1 KGHSH and CDR2 LQKENI. The CDR3 spells CASSLRLAAYNEQFF. CDR3 DNA sequence: TGTGCCAGCTCACTTAGACTAGCCGCATACAATGAGCAGTTCTTC.

The chain employs TRBV2 and TRBJ2-1, with TRBD2 identical over 7 bases. CDR3 size: 14 residues. Germline V gene data show CDR1 as SNHLY and CDR2 as FYNNEI. The trim removed 6 bases at V and 7 bases at J, leaving 9 bases unmatched. CDR3 amino acids: CASSFRSGENEQFF. Written as DNA, the CDR3 is TGTGCCAGCAGCTTCCGGAGCGGGGAGAATGAGCAGTTCTTC. The full variable domain, with the rest looked up from reference TRBV2 and TRBJ2-1, is EPEVTQTPSHQVTQMGQEVILRCVPISNHLYFYWYRQILGQKVEFLVSFYNNEISEKSEIFDDQFSVERPDGSNFTLKIRSTKLEDSAMYFCASSFRSGENEQFFGPGTRLTVL.

This clonotype was observed a handful of times. The chain links TRBV6-1 to TRBJ1-4; 11 bases fit TRBD1. The CDR3 totals 15 residues. CDR1 is MNHNS, CDR2 SASEGT, per germline. The V and J ends lost 7 bases and 3 bases, in that order; junction bases with no gene match: 4. CDR3 residues: CASTLGQGANEKLFF. Here the CDR3 DNA reads TGTGCCAGCACCTTGGGACAGGGGGCTAATGAAAAACTGTTTTTT.

This clonotype was found a few times. The V gene is TRBV20-1, the J gene TRBJ1-1; 7 positions agree with TRBD1. The CDR3 contains 12 residues. From germline, CDR1 is DFQATT and CDR2 SNEGSKA (reference sequence). J lost 5 bases, V lost 6 bases, and 6 bases had no gene match. CDR3 nucleotide sequence: TGCAGTGCAAACAGGGGAAAAACTGAAGCTTTCTTT. This codes for CSANRGKTEAFF.

This chain uses TRBV28 with TRBJ2-7, with TRBD1 matching 7 bases. J was trimmed by 6 bases and V by 6 bases; bases with no gene match: 8. The CDR3 extends over 13 amino acids. Germline V CDR1 and CDR2: MDHEN, SYDVKM. This CDR3 is CASRRERQGEQYF. The DNA of the CDR3 is TGTGCCAGCAGGAGGGAGAGACAGGGCGAGCAGTACTTC.

Ten or more counts support this clonotype. The chain recombines TRBV15 with TRBJ1-1, with D uncertain. Germline lookup yields CDR1 LNHNV and CDR2 YYDKDF (reference sequence). CDR3 length: 15 amino acids. Trimming cost V 5 bases and J 0 bases, with 13 bases left between them. CDR3 protein: CATSPEQTLNTEAFF. The CDR3 region has the DNA TGTGCCACCAGCCCCGAACAAACCCTGAACACTGAAGCTTTCTTT.

This clonotype turned up a few times. The gene calls are TRBV7-2 and TRBJ1-5; D perhaps matches TRBD1 (6 bases). Germline-derived CDR1 and CDR2 are SGHTA and FQGNSA. Trimming took 4 bases from V and 7 from J, leaving 17 bases between them. The CDR3 length is 15 residues. The CDR3 loop is CASSSVGGHRQPQHF. The CDR3 DNA reads TGTGCCAGCAGCTCCGTCGGGGGGCATCGGCAGCCCCAGCATTTT.

This clonotype came up many times. The chain is built from TRBV6-5 and TRBJ1-1; the match to TRBD1 covers 8 bases. Looked up from germline, CDR1 is MNHEY and CDR2 is SVGAGI. CDR3 length equals 12 residues. Unmatched junction bases numbered 3, after V lost 2 bases and J lost 10 bases. CDR3 region: CASSYGTGRAFF. The CDR3 bases are TGTGCCAGCAGTTACGGGACAGGTCGAGCTTTCTTT.

This clonotype was seen repeatedly, ten times or more. The V and J genes are TRBV2 and TRBJ2-7; 8 bases line up with TRBD1. V lost 2 bases and J lost 3; bases outside the gene matches: 6. CDR3 length equals 15 residues. Germline V gives CDR1 SNHLY, CDR2 FYNNEI. The CDR3 coding sequence is TGTGCCAGCAGTGAATCGAGACAGGGGTACTACGAGCAGTACTTC. Translating gives CASSESRQGYYEQYF. The entire variable domain, with the rest obtained from reference TRBV2 and TRBJ2-7, is as follows: EPEVTQTPSHQVTQMGQEVILRCVPISNHLYFYWYRQILGQKVEFLVSFYNNEISEKSEIFDDQFSVERPDGSNFTLKIRSTKLEDSAMYFCASSESRQGYYEQYFGPGTRLTVT.

This clonotype was seen only a few times. The chain links TRBV5-5 to TRBJ1-1; the D is unclear. This CDR3 is built from 16 residues. V dropped 8 bases and J dropped 0 bases, with 20 bases sitting between them. Germline V lookup: CDR1 SGHKS, CDR2 YYEKEE (reference sequence). The CDR3 sequence is CASNHADGIMNTEAFF. In nucleotides, the CDR3 is TGTGCCAGTAACCATGCTGACGGGATAATGAACACTGAAGCTTTCTTT.

This clonotype was recorded at least ten times. The chain has TRBV12-3 or TRBV12-4 and TRBJ1-6; D gene ambiguous. V lost 6 bases and J 0 bases, leaving 12 bases between the germline ends. CDR3 length: 16 residues. As DNA, the CDR3 is TGTGCCAGCAGCACCGACAACTACTCCTATAATTCACCCCTCCACTTT. Its translation is CASSTDNYSYNSPLHF.

In its sample, this clonotype was seen a few times. V and J are TRBV5-1 and TRBJ2-4, with D perhaps matching TRBD1 (6 bases). The V and J ends lost 4 bases and 0 bases respectively, with 11 bases between them. The CDR3 has 15 residues. CDR1 is SGHRS, CDR2 YFSETQ, per germline. The CDR3 bases are TGCGCCAGCAGCCTTGCAGGGGTAGCCAAAAACATTCAGTACTTC. Its protein is CASSLAGVAKNIQYF. The whole variable domain, filled in from reference TRBV5-1 and TRBJ2-4, reads KAGVTQTPRYLIKTRGQQVTLSCSPISGHRSVSWYQQTPGQGLQFLFEYFSETQRNKGNFPGRFSGRQFSNSRSEMNVSTLELGDSALYLCASSLAGVAKNIQYFGAGTRLSVL.

This chain links TRBV3-1 with TRBJ1-6; unclear D gene. This CDR3 is built from 15 residues. The germline V gene has CDR1 LGHDT and CDR2 YNNKEL (reference sequence). The V gene lost 1 base and the J gene lost 5 bases, with 9 bases spanning the gap. The CDR3 protein is CASSQGILDNSPLHF. In DNA form, the CDR3 reads TGTGCCAGCAGCCAAGGAATCCTCGATAATTCACCCCTCCACTTT. The full variable domain, in which reference TRBV3-1 and TRBJ1-6 provide the parts outside the CDR3, is DTAVSQTPKYLVTQMGNDKSIKCEQNLGHDTMYWYKQDSKKFLKIMFSYNNKELIINETVPNRFSPKSPDKAHLNLHINSLELGDSAVYFCASSQGILDNSPLHFGNGTRLTVT.

This chain connects TRBV30 to TRBJ2-2, with TRBD1 matching 9 bases. The CDR3 sequence is 15 residues long. J lost 5 bases, V lost 3 bases, and 7 bases had no gene match. Germline V CDR1 and CDR2: GTSNPN, SVGIG (reference sequence). CDR3 loop: CAWSPGQGRTGELFF. The DNA of the CDR3 is TGTGCCTGGAGCCCTGGACAGGGGAGAACCGGGGAGCTGTTTTTT.

The sample holds many counts of this clonotype. The chain couples TRBV30 to TRBJ2-2, with no clear D. V shed 8 bases and J shed 5 bases, with 12 bases lying between them. CDR3 length equals 12 residues. Germline V gives CDR1 GTSNPN, CDR2 SVGIG (reference sequence). The CDR3 sequence is CARMKGTGELFF. DNA for the CDR3: TGTGCCCGGATGAAAGGGACCGGGGAGCTGTTTTTT. Full variable domain (rest looked up from reference TRBV30 and TRBJ2-2): SQTIHQWPATLVQPVGSPLSLECTVEGTSNPNLYWYRQAAGRGLQLLFYSVGIGQISSEVPQNLSASRPQDRQFILSSKKLLLSDSGFYLCARMKGTGELFFGEGSRLTVL.

This clonotype was seen many times. This chain uses TRBV12-3 or TRBV12-4 with TRBJ1-3; no clear D. Trimming removed 7 bases from V and 2 bases from J, with 12 bases in between. There are 14 residues in the CDR3. The CDR3 sequence: CASTRNGAGNTIYF. The CDR3 DNA sequence: TGTGCCAGCACTCGCAACGGCGCTGGAAACACCATATATTTT.

This clonotype was recorded many times. J is TRBJ1-1 and V is TRBV6-1; D unresolved. CDR3 length: 16 residues. V was pared by 3 bases and J by 6 bases, with 20 bases between. Germline CDR1 is MNHNS and CDR2 is SASEGT. CDR3 DNA sequence: TGTGCCAGCAGTGATTTATGGGTCCCCCGCCGTTCTGAAGCTTTCTTT. Protein product: CASSDLWVPRRSEAFF.

This clonotype came up many times. The chain carries TRBV12-3 or TRBV12-4 and TRBJ2-7; 7 bases line up with TRBD1. Trimming cost V 5 bases and J 6 bases; bases outside gene matches: 4. This CDR3 spans 12 amino acids. DNA for the CDR3: TGTGCCAGCAGTAGACAGGGCTCCGAGCAGTACTTC. Amino acid sequence: CASSRQGSEQYF.

This clonotype was counted many times. The gene calls are TRBV12-3 or TRBV12-4 and TRBJ1-5; tentatively, D is TRBD1 (5 bases). This CDR3 has 14 residues. V shed 3 bases and J shed 4 bases, with 10 bases lying between them. The CDR3 DNA reads TGTGCCAGCAGTTTCTTTGGGGGTAATCAGCCCCAGCATTTT. Encoded protein: CASSFFGGNQPQHF.

This clonotype was recorded many times. The V and J genes are TRBV9 and TRBJ1-1, with D unresolved. Germline CDR1 and CDR2: SGDLS and YYNGEE. The V and J ends lost 4 bases and 4 bases respectively, with 11 bases between them. The CDR3 runs to 13 residues. CDR3 nucleotide sequence: TGTGCCAGCAGCCGCCGGTGGGCCACTGAAGCTTTCTTT. It codes for CASSRRWATEAFF.

This clonotype was seen repeatedly, ten times or more. The V call is TRBV20-1, the J call TRBJ1-3; D call uncertain. Germline loops: CDR1 DFQATT, CDR2 SNEGSKA (reference sequence). The V gene lost 6 bases and the J gene lost 2 bases, with 11 bases spanning the gap. The CDR3 consists of 13 residues. In nucleotides, the CDR3 is TGCAGTGCGACAAGTCCGCCTGGAAACACCATATATTTT. It encodes CSATSPPGNTIYF.